The rows below give T cell receptor beta chains drawn from one sample of a study of regulatory T cells in long-lasting Graves disease. TCRdb itself ran the multiplex PCR reads through MiXCR, one entry per CDR3 protein. The sample lists around 250,000 distinct CDR3 sequences, roughly 18% occurring once. The material sequenced was peripheral blood mononuclear cells (PBMCs), taken at new diagnosis, from a patient treated with antithyroid drugs. Every receptor here comes from a female donor with Graves disease. CDR3s include the opening cysteine and the closing phenylalanine or tryptophan. The order of the fields is V gene, D gene, J gene, clone size, CDR3 DNA, CDR3 protein. D genes are given only for firm matches. Clone size is given for some rows only: seen once, a few or many times, or a class if the clone is expanded.

>TRBV6-4|-|TRBJ2-2|few
TGTGCCAGCAGTTACGGGAAAGGGCTTGAAAACACCGGGGAGCTGTTTTTT
CASSYGKGLENTGELFF
>TRBV7-2|-|TRBJ1-1|many
TGTGCCAGCAGCCTATCGTCTCAAGACACTGAAGCTTTCTTT
CASSLSSQDTEAFF
>TRBV2|-|TRBJ2-7|once
TGTGCCAGCAGTGAATCAATCCCCTACGAGCAGTACTTC
CASSESIPYEQYF
>TRBV18|-|TRBJ2-5|many
TGTGCCAGCTCACCGGCTGAGACCCAGTACTTC
CASSPAETQYF
>TRBV7-3|TRBD1|TRBJ2-3|many
TGTGCCAGCAGCTCCAGGGGGCGCACGGATACGCAGTATTTT
CASSSRGRTDTQYF
>TRBV4-1|-|TRBJ1-2|many
TGCGCCAGCAGCCAAGTCGGGACTAACTATGGCTACACCTTC
CASSQVGTNYGYTF
>TRBV18|TRBD2|TRBJ2-3|many
TGTGCCAGCTCACAAAGCGGGAGAGGCACAGATACGCAGTATTTT
CASSQSGRGTDTQYF
>TRBV19|-|TRBJ1-4|many
TGTGCCAGTACCCCTTTTAGAGGGGCAACTAATGAAAAACTGTTTTTT
CASTPFRGATNEKLFF
>TRBV6-1|-|TRBJ2-7|many
TGTGCCAGCAGTCGGGTGGCTAGCTCCTACGAGCAGTACTTC
CASSRVASSYEQYF
>TRBV30|-|TRBJ2-4|many
TGTGCCTGGAGTGTACCTCTAGGGACTCAAAACATTCAGTACTTC
CAWSVPLGTQNIQYF
>TRBV12-3/TRBV12-4|-|TRBJ2-3|many
TGTGCCAGCTCGGTGGGTAACACAGATACGCAGTATTTT
CASSVGNTDTQYF
>TRBV9|-|TRBJ2-5|many
TGTGCCAGCAGCGTAGGGGTGGCCCAAGAGACCCAGTACTTC
CASSVGVAQETQYF
>TRBV4-1|TRBD1|TRBJ2-3|few
TGCGCCAGCAGCCAACGACAGGGGGAAATGGGCACAGATACGCAGTATTTT
CASSQRQGEMGTDTQYF
>TRBV7-9|-|TRBJ1-4|many
TGTGCCAGCAGCCTTAGCCGAGCTAATGAAAAACTGTTTTTT
CASSLSRANEKLFF
>TRBV18|TRBD2|TRBJ2-6|many
TGTGCCAGCTCAGCTTCACGGACTAGCGGGAGGGCGTCTGGGGCCAACGTCCTGACTTTC
CASSASRTSGRASGANVLTF
>TRBV6-1|-|TRBJ1-1|many
TGTGCCAGCAGCTCTATACCTCTCCGGAGAGGCACTGAAGCTTTCTTT
CASSSIPLRRGTEAFF
>TRBV2|TRBD1|TRBJ2-3|many
TGTGCCAACCTAGGACAGGAAAGCACAGATACGCAGTATTTT
CANLGQESTDTQYF
>TRBV7-2|TRBD2|TRBJ2-2|many
TGTGCCAGCAGCTTAGCCGCGGGAGTAAGAACCGGGGAGCTGTTTTTT
CASSLAAGVRTGELFF
>TRBV6-9|TRBD2|TRBJ2-1|-
TGTGCCAGCAGTTACCCCAATAGACTAGCGGTTTACAATGAGCAGTTCTTC
CASSYPNRLAVYNEQFF
>TRBV5-1|TRBD2|TRBJ2-3|many
TGCGCCAGCAGCTTGGTTCTAGCGGAGGATACGCAGTATTTT
CASSLVLAEDTQYF
>TRBV29-1|-|TRBJ1-1|-
TGCAGCCCGGAGTTACAGACGGGAGCTGAAGCTTTCTTT
CSPELQTGAEAFF
>TRBV7-2|-|TRBJ1-2|many
TGTGCCAGCAGCTTAGATTTCATGGGCATCTATGGCTACACCTTC
CASSLDFMGIYGYTF
>TRBV6-5|-|TRBJ1-5|few
TGTGCCAGCAGTTACTCGATGGAGGGTCGCAATCAGCCCCAGCATTTT
CASSYSMEGRNQPQHF
>TRBV3-1|-|TRBJ1-6|many
TGTGCCAGCAGCCCGAGTCGGTCCAGGGGTTTTTATAATTCACCCCTCCACTTT
CASSPSRSRGFYNSPLHF
>TRBV11-1|-|TRBJ2-5|-
TGTGCCAGCAGCTTAACGCCAGGCCAAGAGACCCAGTACTTC
CASSLTPGQETQYF
>TRBV27|-|TRBJ1-1|-
TGTGCCAGCAGTGACGGTTCCCGAGGAGCTTTCTTT
CASSDGSRGAFF
>TRBV12-3/TRBV12-4|-|TRBJ1-5|-
TGTGCCAGCAGTTCCGGTGGGGGCACCAATCAGCCCCAGCATTTT
CASSSGGGTNQPQHF
>TRBV7-2|-|TRBJ1-6|-
TGTGCCAGCAGCCCACGCGGGGGGCAGATCGGATCACCCCTCCACTTT
CASSPRGGQIGSPLHF
>TRBV18|TRBD1|TRBJ1-2|many
TGTGCCAGCTCACCGACTACAGGGGACTACACCTTC
CASSPTTGDYTF
>TRBV11-1|TRBD2|TRBJ2-1|-
TGTGCCAGCAGCTTGAGACTAGCGGTTGAGCAGTTCTTC
CASSLRLAVEQFF
>TRBV12-3/TRBV12-4|TRBD2|TRBJ2-1|many
TGTGCCAGCAGGGCGACTAGCGGGAGTTTAAATGAGCAGTTCTTC
CASRATSGSLNEQFF
>TRBV11-2|-|TRBJ2-1|many
TGTGCCAGCAGCTCTACCCGAGGACAGCGATACAATGAGCAGTTCTTC
CASSSTRGQRYNEQFF
>TRBV7-9|-|TRBJ1-4|many
TGTGCCAGCAGCCGCCAGGGCGGGGATGAAAAACTGTTTTTT
CASSRQGGDEKLFF
>TRBV2|TRBD2|TRBJ2-5|many
TGTGCCAGCGAGCCGCTGACTAGCGGGAGTCTAAAGACCCAGTACTTC
CASEPLTSGSLKTQYF
>TRBV5-5|TRBD1|TRBJ2-7|once
TGTGCCAGCAGCCGGACAGGGCTTTCGGGCGAGCAGTACTTC
CASSRTGLSGEQYF
>TRBV2|-|TRBJ2-3|-
TGTGCCAGCAGTCCCGAAAGGGAGCTCACAGATACGCAGTATTTT
CASSPERELTDTQYF
>TRBV10-1|TRBD2|TRBJ2-3|-
TGCGCCAGCAGTGACGGGACTAGCGAAAGCACAGATACGCAGTATTTT
CASSDGTSESTDTQYF
>TRBV14|-|TRBJ1-2|many
TGTGCCAGCAGCCGGGATTCAACGTTGATTTATGGCTACACCTTC
CASSRDSTLIYGYTF
>TRBV7-9|-|TRBJ1-1|many
TGTGCCAGCACCAACCCCGGACAAGAAGCTTTCTTT
CASTNPGQEAFF
>TRBV2|-|TRBJ1-5|many
TGTGCCAGCAGTGAAAGTTGGACGGACAATCAGCCCCAGCATTTT
CASSESWTDNQPQHF
>TRBV5-5|-|TRBJ2-7|few
TGTGCCAGCAGCTTTACAGGGTTATACGAGCAGTACTTC
CASSFTGLYEQYF
>TRBV6-5|-|TRBJ1-1|many
TGTGCCAGCAGTTACTCGGCAGGGGCAGTGAACACTGAAGCTTTCTTT
CASSYSAGAVNTEAFF
>TRBV5-1|-|TRBJ1-2|many
TGCGCCAGCAGCTTCGGGGATTCTAACTATGGCTACACCTTC
CASSFGDSNYGYTF
>TRBV5-4|TRBD2|TRBJ2-1|-
TGTGCCAGCAGCCAGCCAGCGGGAGGGGCTACATATGAGCAGTTCTTC
CASSQPAGGATYEQFF
>TRBV19|TRBD1|TRBJ2-5|many
TGTGCCAGTAGTATCGGGCCCCGACAGGGGCGGGAGACCCAGTACTTC
CASSIGPRQGRETQYF
>TRBV12-3/TRBV12-4|-|TRBJ1-4|many
TGTGCCAGCAGTTTATCCCTAAGAGGGGAAAAACTGTTTTTT
CASSLSLRGEKLFF
>TRBV19|TRBD1|TRBJ2-2|few
TGTGCCAGTGGACAGGGCCGGTGGGCCGGGGAGCTGTTTTTT
CASGQGRWAGELFF
>TRBV19|TRBD2|TRBJ2-1|many
TGTGCCAGTAGTCCGCCGACTAGCGGAGTTGGTAATGAGCAGTTCTTC
CASSPPTSGVGNEQFF
>TRBV10-3|TRBD2|TRBJ2-7|many
TGTGCCACTCAAAACAGCGGGAGTCACGAGCAGTACTTC
CATQNSGSHEQYF
>TRBV10-3|TRBD1|TRBJ2-6|many
TGTGCCATCAGCCCTCCACCGACAGGGGGTTCTGGGGCCAACGTCCTGACTTTC
CAISPPPTGGSGANVLTF
>TRBV4-3|-|TRBJ2-7|-
TGCGCCAGCAGCCAAGAATCCGGGAGCTACGAGCAGTACTTC
CASSQESGSYEQYF
>TRBV30|-|TRBJ2-3|many
TGTGCCTGGAATCCGCAGGGCACAGATACGCAGTATTTT
CAWNPQGTDTQYF
>TRBV7-6|-|TRBJ2-7|many
TGTGCCAGTGCGGAGGCCTCCTCCTACGAGCAGTACTTC
CASAEASSYEQYF
>TRBV28|TRBD2|TRBJ2-1|many
TGTGCCAGCAGTTTACACGGGAGGGCGGGGAATGAGCAGTTCTTC
CASSLHGRAGNEQFF
>TRBV24-1|TRBD2|TRBJ2-1|-
TGTGCCACCAGTGATTATAGCGGGAGAGGCGATGAGCAGTTCTTC
CATSDYSGRGDEQFF
>TRBV11-2|-|TRBJ2-1|many
TGTGCCAGCAGCTTAGAGGGGGCAGGAGTTCGACGGAATGAGCAGTTCTTC
CASSLEGAGVRRNEQFF